Following are 7 T cell receptor beta chains from one sample sequenced in a study of blood T cell repertoires in COVID-19. The protocol was immunoSEQ multiplex PCR, while the TCRdb copy is restricted to in-frame clones and leaves out a portion. The sample carries about 92,000 clones, around nine tenths recorded once. Sequencing used peripheral blood. The receptors were gathered from a woman aged 55-69 years with COVID-19, enrolled during active disease.

This CDR3 reads CSVGRGGNYGYTF. Here the CDR3 DNA reads TGCAGCGTTGGGAGGGGAGGCAACTATGGCTACACCTTC. This sequence joins TRBV29-1 and TRBJ1-2, with a tentative D call TRBD1 (5 bases). The CDR3 runs to 13 residues. Germline CDR1 is SQVTM and CDR2 is ANQGSEA. Trimming pared 4 bases from V and 2 bases from J, leaving 11 bases between.

The genes are TRBV12-3 or TRBV12-4 and TRBJ2-5; 8 bases agree with TRBD1. With 6 bases clipped from V and 3 bases from J, the junction kept 3 bases outside the gene matches. There are 13 residues in the CDR3. Here the CDR3 reads CASRQTGEETQYF. CDR3 nucleotides: TGTGCCAGCAGGCAGACAGGGGAAGAGACCCAGTACTTC.

This rearrangement joins TRBV28 to TRBJ1-4, with 7 bases lining up with TRBD1. V dropped 2 bases and J dropped 0; count of bases not matched to a gene: 6. CDR3 length equals 17 residues. In germline, CDR1 is MDHEN, CDR2 SYDVKM. CDR3 sequence reads: CASSLGVGGATNEKLFF. The CDR3 nucleotides are TGTGCCAGCAGTTTAGGGGTAGGGGGCGCAACTAATGAAAAACTGTTTTTT.

The count of this clone is one. The rearrangement uses TRBV14 and TRBJ1-1; 7 bases map to TRBD1. The CDR3 spans 17 residues. With V trimmed by 1 base and J by 6 bases, 14 bases remained unmatched. Germline V gene sequence: CDR1 SGHDN, CDR2 FVKESK. The CDR3 loop is CASSQVSTGLWSAEAFF. The CDR3 bases are TGTGCCAGCAGCCAAGTCTCGACAGGGTTATGGAGCGCTGAAGCTTTCTTT.

This chain connects TRBV29-1 to TRBJ1-6; D gene unclear. Germline lookup yields CDR1 SQVTM and CDR2 ANQGSEA. This CDR3 spans 14 amino acids. Trimming left V 6 bases short and J 0 bases short, with 9 bases between. CDR3 residues: CSVKADSYNSPLHF. The CDR3 DNA reads as TGCAGCGTAAAGGCGGACTCCTATAATTCACCCCTCCACTTT.

The chain joins TRBV4-1 to TRBJ1-5, with D perhaps matching TRBD1 (5 bases). Between the trimmed V and J ends, which lost 0 bases and 3 bases, there was a span of 9 bases. There are 15 residues in the CDR3. CDR1 and CDR2 (germline): MGHRA, YSYEKL. The CDR3 sequence: CASSQDRVNNQPQHF. The CDR3 DNA reads TGCGCCAGCAGCCAAGACAGGGTGAACAATCAGCCCCAGCATTTT.

The chain couples TRBV25-1 to TRBJ1-4; TRBD1 is a possible D gene (5 bases). This CDR3 has 13 residues. Germline values: CDR1 MGHDK, CDR2 SYGVNS. V gave up 6 bases and J gave up 5 bases, with 10 bases separating them. This chain's CDR3 is CASRGQGNEKLFF. Here the CDR3 DNA reads TGTGCCAGCAGGGGGCAGGGAAATGAAAAACTGTTTTTT.